This TCR beta chain was observed in a study of cytomegalovirus exposure and HLA in healthy donors. V lost 4 bases, J lost 6 bases, and 5 bases stayed unmatched. The CDR3 consists of 15 residues. Germline V gene data show CDR1 as SGHRS and CDR2 as YFSETQ. PCR involved 60 Vbeta and 13 Jbeta primers. Assay used: immunoSEQ multiplex PCR; TCRdb lists only in-frame clones, some missing. There are roughly 200,000 clones in the sample; approximately 78% occur only once, and around 2.7% lies in the top ten. The sequence derives from a woman between 40 and 55 years old in good health and CMV-seronegative. The sequencing sample was made of PBMCs. The chain couples TRBV5-1 to TRBJ2-1; 12 nucleotides agree with TRBD2. The chain's CDR3 is CASSVTSGSVNEQFF. The CDR3 region has the DNA TGCGCCAGCAGCGTGACTAGCGGGAGCGTCAATGAGCAGTTCTTC.